The rows below give T cell receptor beta chains drawn from one sample of a study of T cells after somatic rescue of genetic block. Measured with immunoSEQ multiplex PCR; TCRdb has only the in-frame clones, and not every one. The top ten clones hold around 2.8% of a sample with 65,000 to 70,000 clones, roughly 94% of them seen once. The sequencing sample was made of peripheral blood mononuclear cells (PBMCs). The source of these receptors is a man in his forties or fifties. Both conserved end residues are part of each CDR3. Each record gives: clone size, J gene, D gene, V gene, CDR3 protein, CDR3 DNA. The D gene is left open where the match is weak. Expanded clones get a size class; other rows say once, few or many, or leave the size out.

NA | TRBJ2-5 | NA | TRBV11-2 | CASSSAPQTQYF | TGTGCCAGCAGCTCTGCTCCGCAGACCCAGTACTTC
once | TRBJ1-2 | TRBD1 | TRBV6-1 | CASSSRTGDYGYTF | TGTGCCAGTTCTTCCCGGACAGGGGACTATGGCTACACCTTC
NA | TRBJ2-5 | NA | TRBV6-1 | CASSEWVQLETQYF | TGTGCCAGCAGTGAATGGGTCCAACTAGAGACCCAGTACTTC
NA | TRBJ1-5 | NA | TRBV4-2 | CASSQGLERNQPQHF | TGTGCCAGCAGCCAAGGTTTGGAGCGCAATCAGCCCCAGCATTTT
NA | TRBJ1-2 | NA | TRBV6-5 | CASRPIGSYGYTF | TGTGCCAGCAGGCCGATCGGTAGCTATGGCTACACCTTC
NA | TRBJ1-4 | NA | TRBV4-1 | CASSQVRADLTNEKLFF | TGCGCCAGCAGCCAAGTCAGGGCGGACCTCACTAATGAAAAACTGTTTTTT
NA | TRBJ2-3 | NA | TRBV5-4 | CASSLGQVNTDTQYF | TGTGCCAGCAGCTTGGGACAGGTGAACACAGATACGCAGTATTTT
NA | TRBJ2-7 | TRBD1 | TRBV11-2 | CASSDGTGVREQYF | TGTGCCAGCAGCGACGGGACAGGGGTACGAGAGCAGTACTTC
few | TRBJ2-2 | NA | TRBV6-6 | CASSYYQSKGYGELFF | TGTGCCAGCAGTTATTATCAGTCGAAAGGGTACGGGGAGCTGTTTTTT
NA | TRBJ1-4 | TRBD1 | TRBV4-3 | CASRGGQGVGEKLFF | TGCGCCAGCAGAGGCGGACAGGGGGTCGGTGAAAAACTGTTTTTT
NA | TRBJ2-6 | NA | TRBV4-3 | CASSRGEVSGANVLTF | TGCGCCAGCAGCCGTGGGGAAGTCTCTGGGGCCAACGTCCTGACTTTC